This entry lists 32 T cell receptor beta chains sequenced from one sample in a study of cytomegalovirus exposure and HLA in healthy donors. 13 Jbeta primers and 60 Vbeta primers were used for the PCR. Sequencing used immunoSEQ multiplex PCR; TCRdb keeps in-frame clones, though not all of them. Found here are tens of thousands of clones; the top ten clones hold roughly 4%. The sample taken for sequencing was PBMCs. These receptors originate from a male donor in good health and CMV-seronegative.

This chain joins TRBV13 and TRBJ1-4, with TRBD1 matching over 8 bases. This CDR3 is built from 15 residues. Germline CDR1 is PRHDT and CDR2 is FYEKMQ (reference sequence). J gave up 8 bases and V 4 bases, and 9 bases lay outside the gene matches. The CDR3 loop reads CASSSQGAGGEKLFF. CDR3 coding DNA: TGTGCCAGCAGCTCCCAGGGGGCAGGGGGAGAAAAACTGTTTTTT.

V usage is TRBV7-8 and J usage is TRBJ2-7, with TRBD1 identical over 8 bases. Trimming removed 5 bases from V and 3 bases from J; junction bases left unmatched: 6. This CDR3 contains 14 residues. Per the germline V gene, CDR1 is SGHVS and CDR2 is FQNEAQ. The CDR3 region has the DNA TGTGCCAGCAGCGTACGGACAGGGAACTACGAGCAGTACTTC. It yields the protein CASSVRTGNYEQYF.

The chain uses TRBV28 and TRBJ1-5, with D unresolved. Germline lookup yields CDR1 MDHEN and CDR2 SYDVKM. V was shortened by 3 bases and J by 0 bases, with 6 bases between the two germline ends. This CDR3 has 14 amino acids. The CDR3 is CASSFYSSNQPQHF. In nucleotides, the CDR3 is TGTGCCAGCAGTTTTTACAGTAGCAATCAGCCCCAGCATTTT.

The rearrangement links TRBV2 to TRBJ2-7; 9 bases fit TRBD1. The CDR3 is 12 amino acids. Germline CDR1 reads SNHLY; CDR2 reads FYNNEI. V dropped 9 bases and J dropped 4; count of bases not matched to a gene: 4. The chain's CDR3 is CASRTGVYEQYF. CDR3 nucleotide sequence: TGTGCCAGTAGGACAGGGGTGTACGAGCAGTACTTC.

The chain uses TRBV28 and TRBJ1-2; D perhaps matches TRBD1 (6 bases). Between the trimmed V and J ends, which lost 2 bases and 8 bases, there was a span of 12 bases. This CDR3 comprises 13 residues. Germline assignment: CDR1 MDHEN and CDR2 SYDVKM. The CDR3 DNA reads as TGTGCCAGCAGTTTAGCGGGGGCCCGGGGCTACACCTTC. Amino acids: CASSLAGARGYTF.

This chain uses TRBV2 with TRBJ2-7, with TRBD1 matching 8 bases. The V and J ends lost 7 bases and 6 bases, in that order; junction bases with no gene match: 11. The CDR3 runs to 14 residues. CDR1 is SNHLY and CDR2 is FYNNEI in the germline V gene. The CDR3 nucleotides are TGTGCCAGCACTCGAGAGGGACAGGCAAGCGAGCAGTACTTC. It yields the protein CASTREGQASEQYF.

This chain links TRBV4-1 with TRBJ2-7, with D possibly being TRBD2 (6 bases). Germline values: CDR1 MGHRA, CDR2 YSYEKL. The CDR3 extends over 16 amino acids. V gave up 0 bases and J gave up 2 bases, with 14 bases separating them. CDR3 residues: CASSQERGSSAYEQYF. In nucleotides, the CDR3 is TGCGCCAGCAGCCAAGAACGGGGTTCTAGCGCCTACGAGCAGTACTTC.

V gene TRBV7-9 combines with J gene TRBJ2-7, with TRBD1 matching over 10 bases. V was clipped by 3 bases and J by 4 bases; unmatched bases: 6. CDR3 length: 15 amino acids. The germline CDR1 and CDR2 sequences are SEHNR and FQNEAQ (reference sequence). CDR3 region: CASSFPTGGRYEQYF. CDR3 nucleotide sequence: TGTGCCAGCAGCTTCCCGACAGGGGGCCGGTACGAGCAGTACTTC.

This chain uses TRBV9 with TRBJ1-1; no firm D call. The length of the CDR3 is 12 residues. Per germline, CDR1 SGDLS and CDR2 YYNGEE. Trimming pared 1 base from V and 12 bases from J, leaving 13 bases between. The CDR3 DNA sequence: TGTGCCAGCAGCGTACACAACGATCGCCCTTTCTTT. Amino acid sequence: CASSVHNDRPFF.

The DNA of the CDR3 is TGTGCCAGCAAAGGGGAGGGTTTAACTGAAGCTTTCTTT. The encoded protein is CASKGEGLTEAFF. This sequence joins TRBV2 and TRBJ1-1, with a possible D match to TRBD1 (5 bases). Trimming took off 7 bases at V and 5 bases at J, with 14 bases between the two ends. The CDR3 totals 13 residues. The V gene's germline CDR1 is SNHLY and CDR2 FYNNEI.

The V call is TRBV27, the J call TRBJ2-5, with TRBD2 matching over 15 bases. This CDR3 has 16 amino acids. Germline-derived CDR1 and CDR2 are MNHEY and SMNVEV (reference sequence). Unmatched junction bases numbered 6, after V lost 5 bases and J lost 5 bases. This chain's CDR3 is CASSPGLAGGRETQYF. The CDR3 DNA is TGTGCCAGCAGTCCCGGACTAGCGGGAGGGCGGGAGACCCAGTACTTC.

V gene TRBV6-5 combines with J gene TRBJ2-1; TRBD1 aligns across 10 bases. Per germline, CDR1 MNHEY and CDR2 SVGAGI. This CDR3 is built from 15 residues. The V and J ends lost 4 bases and 5 bases, in that order; junction bases with no gene match: 5. Written as DNA, the CDR3 is TGTGCCAGCAGTTCCGACAGGGGGCTACACAATGAGCAGTTCTTC. This gives the protein CASSSDRGLHNEQFF.

Notes on this clone: Other nucleotide sequences in the sample specify the same CDR3. The chain couples TRBV7-2 to TRBJ2-7; 9 bases are shared with TRBD2. Losses at the gene ends were 0 bases for V and 7 bases for J; bases not matched to a gene: 4. This CDR3 has 14 residues. Germline V gene lookup returns CDR1 SGHTA and CDR2 FQGNSA. The CDR3 DNA is TGTGCCAGCAGCTTAGCCTTTAGCGGGGGAGAGCAGTACTTC. This translates into CASSLAFSGGEQYF.

This chain connects TRBV14 to TRBJ1-6; D may be TRBD1 (6 bases). Germline CDR1 SGHDN, CDR2 FVKESK. The CDR3 length is 14 residues. V lost 6 bases and J lost 8, with 14 bases in between. CDR3 residues: CASSIQGRHSPLHF. The CDR3 DNA is TGTGCCAGCAGTATACAGGGAAGGCATTCACCCCTCCACTTT.

V usage is TRBV6-5 and J usage is TRBJ2-7; D perhaps matches TRBD1 (6 bases). The CDR3 runs to 15 residues. CDR1 and CDR2 from the germline V gene are MNHEY and SVGAGI. Deletions cut 7 bases from V and 5 bases from J, with 21 bases between. The CDR3 reads CASTGLGTGRDEQYF. DNA of the CDR3: TGTGCCAGCACCGGATTGGGTACAGGGCGAGACGAGCAGTACTTC.

CDR3 region: CASSRSMSSGGSTDTQYF. Here the CDR3 DNA reads TGTGCCAGCAGCCGGTCCATGTCTAGCGGGGGAAGCACAGATACGCAGTATTTT. The V gene is TRBV7-6, the J gene TRBJ2-3; 10 bases line up with TRBD2. Germline CDR1 is SGHVS and CDR2 is FNYEAQ. The CDR3 length is 18 residues. V was pared by 5 bases and J by 0 bases, with 11 bases of the junction left unmatched.

This chain connects TRBV20-1 to TRBJ2-1; D uncertain. The CDR3 sequence is 11 residues long. Deletions cut 0 bases from V and 9 bases from J, with 6 bases between. Germline V CDR1 and CDR2: DFQATT, SNEGSKA (reference sequence). The CDR3 here is CSARDAPEQFF. In DNA, the CDR3 is TGCAGTGCTAGAGATGCGCCTGAGCAGTTCTTC.

The chain recombines TRBV7-2 with TRBJ1-5; 9 bases map to TRBD1. Unmatched junction bases numbered 9, after V lost 5 bases and J lost 7 bases. Germline values: CDR1 SGHTA, CDR2 FQGNSA. This CDR3 region has 15 residues. The CDR3 reads CASSQGTGRDQPQHF. The CDR3, as DNA: TGTGCCAGCAGCCAGGGGACAGGGCGGGACCAGCCCCAGCATTTT.

V is TRBV5-1 and J is TRBJ2-2; D possibly corresponds to TRBD2 (5 bases). Per germline, CDR1 SGHRS and CDR2 YFSETQ. The ends were cut back, 1 base at V and 5 bases at J, with 12 bases in the middle. CDR3 length: 15 amino acids. The CDR3 loop reads CASSLYFGETGELFF. CDR3 nucleotide sequence: TGCGCCAGCAGCTTGTATTTCGGGGAAACCGGGGAGCTGTTTTTT.

J is TRBJ2-3 and V is TRBV5-1; weak D call: TRBD1 (5 bases). This CDR3 comprises 14 residues. The V gene's germline CDR1 is SGHRS and CDR2 YFSETQ. Trimming pared 7 bases from V and 0 bases from J, leaving 12 bases between. In nucleotides, the CDR3 is TGCGCCAGCCATTGGGGCGGTAGCACAGATACGCAGTATTTT. Protein: CASHWGGSTDTQYF.

This chain connects TRBV13 to TRBJ1-2; a possible D gene is TRBD1 (5 bases). V was clipped by 6 bases and J by 2 bases, with 10 bases between them. The germline V gene has CDR1 PRHDT and CDR2 FYEKMQ (reference sequence). This CDR3 contains 13 residues. The CDR3 loop is CASSQRGNYGYTF. The DNA of the CDR3 is TGTGCCAGCAGTCAACGGGGGAACTATGGCTACACCTTC.

This chain joins TRBV4-3 and TRBJ1-1; D is possibly TRBD1 (5 bases). This CDR3 has 15 amino acids. V gave up 2 bases and J gave up 6 bases, with 16 bases separating them. Per germline, CDR1 LGHNA and CDR2 YSLEER. CDR3 nucleotides: TGCGCCAGCAGCCAATTAACCTCCGGGGGGGCTGAAGCTTTCTTT. It codes for CASSQLTSGGAEAFF.

The DNA of the CDR3 is TGTGCCAGTTCCCCCGAGGGTGCCTACGAGCAGTACTTC. It specifies CASSPEGAYEQYF. J is TRBJ2-7 and V is TRBV19; D possibly corresponds to TRBD2 (5 bases). CDR1 and CDR2 from the germline V gene are LNHDA and SQIVND (reference sequence). CDR3 length: 13 residues. The V and J ends lost 8 bases and 2 bases respectively, with 13 bases between them.

This sequence joins TRBV28 and TRBJ1-2; D perhaps matches TRBD1 (6 bases). CDR3 length: 14 residues. V dropped 5 bases and J dropped 1 base, with 11 bases sitting between them. Per germline, CDR1 MDHEN and CDR2 SYDVKM. The CDR3 protein is CASSRQAFNYGYTF. DNA of the CDR3: TGTGCCAGCAGTCGACAGGCCTTTAACTATGGCTACACCTTC.

The V gene is TRBV4-1, the J gene TRBJ1-2; 9 bases map to TRBD1. Germline V gene data show CDR1 as MGHRA and CDR2 as YSYEKL. The length of the CDR3 is 14 residues. The V and J ends lost 1 base and 4 bases, in that order; junction bases with no gene match: 1. The CDR3 DNA reads as TGCGCCAGCAGCCAAGGACAGGGGGTCTATGGCTACACCTTC. Its protein is CASSQGQGVYGYTF.

The chain carries TRBV9 and TRBJ1-4, with TRBD1 identical over 7 bases. The ends lost 4 bases at V and 5 bases at J; junction bases unmatched: 2. The CDR3 loop spans 13 amino acids. The germline CDR1 and CDR2 sequences are SGDLS and YYNGEE. In nucleotides, the CDR3 is TGTGCCAGCAGCTCGACAGGGAATGAAAAACTGTTTTTT. It translates to CASSSTGNEKLFF.

The chain couples TRBV5-1 to TRBJ2-2; D is unresolved. Germline CDR1 is SGHRS and CDR2 is YFSETQ. The V and J ends lost 0 bases and 1 base respectively, with 10 bases between them. The CDR3 loop spans 16 amino acids. CDR3 region: CASSLAILGNTGELFF. CDR3 in DNA: TGCGCCAGCAGCTTGGCCATTCTAGGGAACACCGGGGAGCTGTTTTTT. The whole variable domain, remainder taken from reference TRBV5-1 and TRBJ2-2, is KAGVTQTPRYLIKTRGQQVTLSCSPISGHRSVSWYQQTPGQGLQFLFEYFSETQRNKGNFPGRFSGRQFSNSRSEMNVSTLELGDSALYLCASSLAILGNTGELFFGEGSRLTVL.

The chain links TRBV28 to TRBJ1-2, with D uncertain. The CDR3 is made up of 12 amino acids. Germline assignment: CDR1 MDHEN and CDR2 SYDVKM. Trimming took 7 bases from V and 8 from J, leaving 14 bases between them. CDR3 in amino acids: CASNQAGNGYTF. Here the CDR3 DNA reads TGTGCCAGCAATCAGGCCGGGAACGGCTACACCTTC.

The V call is TRBV6-1, the J call TRBJ1-5; 10 positions agree with TRBD1. The V gene's germline CDR1 is MNHNS and CDR2 SASEGT. The CDR3 loop spans 15 amino acids. The V segment lost 7 bases and the J segment 1 base; nucleotides outside the gene matches: 4. CDR3 region: CASTGTGASNQPQHF. In DNA form, the CDR3 reads TGTGCCAGCACGGGGACAGGGGCCAGCAATCAGCCCCAGCATTTT.

This CDR3 is CAIKAGTGLSEQYF. The CDR3 nucleotides read TGTGCCATTAAGGCCGGGACAGGATTGAGCGAGCAGTACTTC. The V and J genes are TRBV2 and TRBJ2-7; 8 nucleotides align to TRBD1. The CDR3 runs 14 residues. CDR1 is SNHLY, CDR2 FYNNEI, per germline. J lost 6 bases, V lost 10 bases, and 14 bases had no gene match.

In nucleotides, the CDR3 is TGTGCCAGTAGTATTAGCGGGGTCTCCTACAATGAGCAGTTCTTC. Translating gives CASSISGVSYNEQFF. The rearrangement joins TRBV19 to TRBJ2-1, with TRBD2 matching 8 bases. V lost 3 bases and J lost 0; bases outside the gene matches: 1. Germline CDR1 reads LNHDA; CDR2 reads SQIVND (reference sequence). This CDR3 is 15 amino acids long. The full variable domain, in which reference TRBV19 and TRBJ2-1 provide the parts outside the CDR3, is DGGITQSPKYLFRKEGQNVTLSCEQNLNHDAMYWYRQDPGQGLRLIYYSQIVNDFQKGDIAEGYSVSREKKESFPLTVTSAQKNPTAFYLCASSISGVSYNEQFFGPGTRLTVL.

The chain recombines TRBV6-1 with TRBJ2-1; 8 bases align to TRBD2. The trim removed 2 bases at V and 4 bases at J, leaving 4 bases unmatched. The CDR3 covers 15 residues. Germline V gives CDR1 MNHNS, CDR2 SASEGT. CDR3 sequence: CASSERREGYNEQFF. For the CDR3, the DNA is TGTGCCAGCAGTGAAAGACGGGAGGGTTACAATGAGCAGTTCTTC.